This TCR beta chain was documented in a study of cytomegalovirus exposure and HLA in healthy donors. Study findings and constraints: The likely explanation for a cluster of highly shared sequence variants was sequencing artifact.

In the PCR, 60 Vbeta and 13 Jbeta primers were used. Generated by immunoSEQ multiplex PCR, the TCRdb table keeps only in-frame clones and is missing some. This sample has 130,000 to 150,000 clones, with more than 75% found just once. To note about this clone: Its antigen is unidentified.

The CDR3 contains 15 residues. V dropped 3 bases and J dropped 6; count of bases not matched to a gene: 10. Germline assignment: CDR1 LGHNA and CDR2 YNFKEQ. The V and J genes are TRBV4-2 and TRBJ1-2; 7 bases line up with TRBD1. The clonotype comes from a female donor in good health and CMV-seronegative. What was sequenced was PBMCs. In nucleotides, the CDR3 is TGTGCCAGCAGCCAGCCAGACAGGGACCAAAATGGCTACACCTTC. Encoded protein: CASSQPDRDQNGYTF.